The clone carrying this T cell receptor beta chain was observed many times. Its matching antigen is unknown. The sample is drawn from a study of Graves' ophthalmopathy and Graves' hyperthyroidism. Study-wide results and limits: Most thyroid clonotypes expanded beyond 0.001 frequency were also found in blood.

CDR3 length: 15 residues. Germline V gene sequence: CDR1 PRHDT, CDR2 FYEKMQ (reference sequence). Trimming cost V 2 bases and J 1 base, with 6 bases left between them. Aged 18 to 65, hyperthyroidism patients had been newly diagnosed, with under 2 months' duration. Orbital computed tomography, thyroid ultrasound, TRAb, serum thyroxine and clinical symptoms formed the basis of diagnosis. The sequenced template was RNA, covering the TCR beta CDR3 region. RT-PCR with HTBI primers came first, then second-round multiplex PCR. One entry per CDR3 protein results from TCRdb running MiXCR on the multiplex PCR reads. In the table there are roughly 350,000 distinct CDR3 sequences, 15% to 20% of which are singletons.

This sequence joins TRBV13 and TRBJ2-6; the D gene is possibly TRBD1 (5 bases). The origin of this receptor is an adult woman with stable Graves' hyperthyroidism. Input material: peripheral blood. The DNA of the CDR3 is TGTGCCAGCAGCTTAAGGGGATCTGGGGCCAACGTCCTGACTTTC. Translation: CASSLRGSGANVLTF.